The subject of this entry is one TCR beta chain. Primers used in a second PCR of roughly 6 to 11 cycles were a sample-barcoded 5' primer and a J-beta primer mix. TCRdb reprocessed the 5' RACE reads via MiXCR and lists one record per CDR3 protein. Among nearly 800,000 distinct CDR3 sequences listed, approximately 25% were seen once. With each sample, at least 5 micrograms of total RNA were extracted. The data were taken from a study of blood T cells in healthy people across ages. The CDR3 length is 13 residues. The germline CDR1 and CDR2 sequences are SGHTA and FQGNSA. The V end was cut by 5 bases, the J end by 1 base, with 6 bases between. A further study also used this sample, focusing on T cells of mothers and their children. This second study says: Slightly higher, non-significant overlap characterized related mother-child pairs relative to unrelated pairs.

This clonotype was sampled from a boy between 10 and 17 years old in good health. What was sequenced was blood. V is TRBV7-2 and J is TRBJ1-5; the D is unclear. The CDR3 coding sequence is TGTGCCAGCAGCGTTCAAAGCAATCAGCCCCAGCATTTT. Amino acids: CASSVQSNQPQHF.